This T cell receptor beta chain was obtained from a study of blood T cell repertoires in COVID-19. Across the whole study: Samples taken during acute and convalescent COVID-19 were collected in the United States, Italy and Spain.

In the original analysis: Estimation of nucleated cell counts relied on the amplification of reference gene primers. The data were produced by immunoSEQ multiplex PCR, yet TCRdb's version contains in-frame clones alone and is incomplete. V and J calls and clone size follow that table, whereas D and trimming were derived from the DNA. The sample shows about 26,000 clones, roughly 90% of them seen only once. The CDR3 length is 15 residues. V shed 4 bases and J 4 bases; nucleotides not matched to a gene: 8. The germline gives CDR1 SGHTA, CDR2 FQGNSA. The V gene is TRBV7-2, the J gene TRBJ2-7; 9 bases are shared with TRBD1. The receptor was derived from a human donor in a cohort sampled during active COVID-19. The specimen was peripheral blood. The CDR3 loop is CASSSGDRALYEQYF. CDR3 nucleotides: TGTGCCAGCAGCTCGGGGGACAGGGCCCTTTACGAGCAGTACTTC.